This T cell receptor (beta chain) was sequenced in a study of blood T cell repertoires in COVID-19. The repertoire was sequenced with immunoSEQ multiplex PCR; TCRdb's copy has only in-frame clones and lacks some. This sample has some 120,000 clones, with around 87% found just once. This receptor was taken from an older woman with acute or convalescent COVID-19. The source material was peripheral blood.

CDR3 DNA sequence: TGCGCCAGCAGCCAGCACGGGACTGGCACAGATACGCAGTATTTT. As protein: CASSQHGTGTDTQYF. This chain joins TRBV4-1 and TRBJ2-3; D possibly corresponds to TRBD2 (6 bases). The CDR3 is 15 residues long. From germline, CDR1 is MGHRA and CDR2 YSYEKL. V lost 3 bases and J 1 base, leaving 11 bases between the germline ends.